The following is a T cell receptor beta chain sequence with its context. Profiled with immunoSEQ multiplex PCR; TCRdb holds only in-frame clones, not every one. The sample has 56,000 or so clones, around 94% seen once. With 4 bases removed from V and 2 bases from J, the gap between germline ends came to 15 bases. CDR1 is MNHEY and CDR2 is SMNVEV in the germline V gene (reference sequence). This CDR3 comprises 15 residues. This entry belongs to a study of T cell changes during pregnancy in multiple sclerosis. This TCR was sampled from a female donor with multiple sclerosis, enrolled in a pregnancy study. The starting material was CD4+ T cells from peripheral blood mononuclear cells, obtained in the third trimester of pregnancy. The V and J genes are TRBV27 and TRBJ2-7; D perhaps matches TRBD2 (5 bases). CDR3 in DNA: TGTGCCAGCAGTTCTCTCGGGGAAAGGACCTACGAGCAGTACTTC. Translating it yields CASSSLGERTYEQYF.